The 5 T cell receptor beta chains below were found in one sample sequenced in a study of OX40 agonist ivuxolimab in advanced cancers. TCRdb's table, derived via immunoSEQ multiplex PCR, lists solely in-frame clones and lacks some. The data contain roughly 60,000 clones, 87% of them singletons. Source: CD4+ or CD8+ T cells sorted from blood, taken in a trial of the OX40 agonist ivuxolimab. Receptors were obtained from an adult with an advanced solid tumor such as melanoma, head and neck, liver or kidney cancer.

The chain is built from TRBV4-2 and TRBJ1-1; a weak D match, TRBD1 (5 bases). CDR1 and CDR2 (germline): LGHNA, YNFKEQ. Trimming removed 4 bases from V and 1 base from J, with 10 bases in between. This CDR3 has 14 amino acids. The CDR3 nucleotides read TGTGCCAGCAGCCGCACAGGTCAGAACACTGAAGCTTTCTTT. Encoded protein: CASSRTGQNTEAFF.

This sequence joins TRBV5-1 and TRBJ2-5, with 8 bases that match TRBD2. Trimming removed 5 bases from V and 2 bases from J; junction bases left unmatched: 5. Per the germline V gene, CDR1 is SGHRS and CDR2 is YFSETQ. This CDR3 comprises 14 residues. DNA for the CDR3: TGCGCCAGCAGGAGTAGCGGGACGCAAGAGACCCAGTACTTC. Translated, it gives CASRSSGTQETQYF.

This clone appeared a few times. This chain joins TRBV28 and TRBJ2-7, with 11 bases lining up with TRBD1. Looked up from germline, CDR1 is MDHEN and CDR2 is SYDVKM. This CDR3 contains 13 residues. V lost 5 bases, J lost 6 bases, and 3 bases stayed unmatched. The CDR3 loop is CASSRTGGGEQYF. The CDR3 bases are TGTGCCAGCAGTCGGACAGGGGGCGGCGAGCAGTACTTC.

The chain couples TRBV5-1 to TRBJ2-7; TRBD1 aligns across 10 bases. This CDR3 region has 16 residues. V trimming: 0 bases; J trimming: 2 bases; junction bases outside the gene matches: 5. The V gene's germline CDR1 is SGHRS and CDR2 YFSETQ. The CDR3 loop is CASSLGGQGLPYEQYF. CDR3 DNA: TGCGCCAGCAGCTTGGGGGGACAGGGGCTGCCCTACGAGCAGTACTTC.

V usage is TRBV7-3 and J usage is TRBJ2-1; 14 nucleotides align to TRBD2. Germline CDR1 is SGHTA and CDR2 is FQGTGA. The CDR3 consists of 18 residues. The trim removed 5 bases at V and 2 bases at J, leaving 8 bases unmatched. CDR3 protein: CASSRLAGGSPPYNEQFF. In DNA form, the CDR3 reads TGTGCCAGCAGCAGACTAGCGGGAGGGTCACCCCCCTACAATGAGCAGTTCTTC.